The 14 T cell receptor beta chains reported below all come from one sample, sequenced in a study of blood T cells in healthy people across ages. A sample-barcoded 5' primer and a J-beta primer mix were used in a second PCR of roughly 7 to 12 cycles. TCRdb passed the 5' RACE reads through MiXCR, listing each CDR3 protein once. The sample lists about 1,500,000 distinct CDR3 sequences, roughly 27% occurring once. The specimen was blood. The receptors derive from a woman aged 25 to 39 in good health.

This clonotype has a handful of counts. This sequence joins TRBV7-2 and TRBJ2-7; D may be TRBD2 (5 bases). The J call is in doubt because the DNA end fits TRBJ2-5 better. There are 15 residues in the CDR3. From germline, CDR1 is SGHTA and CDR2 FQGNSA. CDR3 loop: CASSLKSGDGETQYF. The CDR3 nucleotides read TGTGCCAGCAGCCTGAAGAGCGGAGACGGGGAGACCCAGTACTTC.

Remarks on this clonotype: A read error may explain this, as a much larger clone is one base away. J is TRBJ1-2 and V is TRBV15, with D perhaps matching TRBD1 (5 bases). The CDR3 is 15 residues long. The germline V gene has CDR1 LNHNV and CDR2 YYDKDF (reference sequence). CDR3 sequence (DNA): TGTGCCACCAGCCGCGAAAGAGGGACTTACTATGGCTGCACCTTC. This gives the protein CATSRERGTYYGCTF.

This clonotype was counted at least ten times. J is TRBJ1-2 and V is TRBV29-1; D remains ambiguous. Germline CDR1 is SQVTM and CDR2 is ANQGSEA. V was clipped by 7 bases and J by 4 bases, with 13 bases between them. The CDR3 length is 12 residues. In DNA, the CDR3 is TGCAGCGCTGTAGAGGGCGGCTATGGCTACACCTTC. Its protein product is CSAVEGGYGYTF.

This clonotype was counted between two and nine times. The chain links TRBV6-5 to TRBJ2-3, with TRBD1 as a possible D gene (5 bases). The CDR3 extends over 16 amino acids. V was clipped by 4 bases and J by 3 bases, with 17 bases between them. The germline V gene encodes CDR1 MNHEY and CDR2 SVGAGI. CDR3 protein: CASSCSRSGWTDTQYF. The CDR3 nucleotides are TGTGCCAGCAGTTGCTCGCGGTCAGGGTGGACAGATACGCAGTATTTT.

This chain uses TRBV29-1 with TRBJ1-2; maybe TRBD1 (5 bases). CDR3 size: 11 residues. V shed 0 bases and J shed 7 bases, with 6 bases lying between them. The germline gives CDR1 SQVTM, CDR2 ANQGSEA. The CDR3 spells CSVEEGVGYTF. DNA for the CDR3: TGCAGCGTTGAAGAAGGGGTTGGCTACACCTTC. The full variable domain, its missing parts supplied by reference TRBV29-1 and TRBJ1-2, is SAVISQKPSRDICQRGTSLTIQCQVDSQVTMMFWYRQQPGQSLTLIATANQGSEATYESGFVIDKFPISRPNLTFSTLTVSNMSPEDSSIYLCSVEEGVGYTFGSGTRLTVV.

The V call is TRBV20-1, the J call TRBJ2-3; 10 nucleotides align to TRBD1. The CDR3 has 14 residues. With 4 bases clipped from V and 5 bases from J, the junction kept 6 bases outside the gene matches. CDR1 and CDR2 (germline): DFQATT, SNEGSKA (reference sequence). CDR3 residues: CSAIDRGRIDTQYF. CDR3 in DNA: TGCAGTGCTATCGACAGGGGGCGCATAGATACGCAGTATTTT.

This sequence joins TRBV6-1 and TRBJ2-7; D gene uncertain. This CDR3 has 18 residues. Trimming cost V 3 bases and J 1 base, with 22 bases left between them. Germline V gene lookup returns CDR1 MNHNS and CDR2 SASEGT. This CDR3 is CASSDWPLRRASSYEQYF. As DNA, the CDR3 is TGTGCCAGCAGTGATTGGCCCCTCAGACGGGCATCGTCCTACGAGCAGTACTTC.

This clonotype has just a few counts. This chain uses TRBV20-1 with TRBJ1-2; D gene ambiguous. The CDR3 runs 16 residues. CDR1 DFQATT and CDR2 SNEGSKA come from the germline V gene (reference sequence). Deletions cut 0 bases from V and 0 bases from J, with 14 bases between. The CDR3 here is CSARDGVRPPNYGYTF. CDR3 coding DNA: TGCAGTGCTAGAGATGGCGTCCGACCGCCTAACTATGGCTACACCTTC.

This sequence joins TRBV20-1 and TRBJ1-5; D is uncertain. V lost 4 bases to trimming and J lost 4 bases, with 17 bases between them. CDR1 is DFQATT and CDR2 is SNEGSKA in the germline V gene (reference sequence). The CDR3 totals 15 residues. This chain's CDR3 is CSATTAGRANQPQHF. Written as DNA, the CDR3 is TGCAGTGCTACCACCGCGGGGAGAGCGAATCAGCCCCAGCATTTT.

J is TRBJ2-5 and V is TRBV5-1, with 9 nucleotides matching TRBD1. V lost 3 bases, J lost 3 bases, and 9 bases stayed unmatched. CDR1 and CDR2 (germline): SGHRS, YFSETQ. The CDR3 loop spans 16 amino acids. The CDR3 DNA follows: TGCGCCAGCAGCTCCCGACAGGGGGTTGCGGAAGAGACCCAGTACTTC. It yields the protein CASSSRQGVAEETQYF.

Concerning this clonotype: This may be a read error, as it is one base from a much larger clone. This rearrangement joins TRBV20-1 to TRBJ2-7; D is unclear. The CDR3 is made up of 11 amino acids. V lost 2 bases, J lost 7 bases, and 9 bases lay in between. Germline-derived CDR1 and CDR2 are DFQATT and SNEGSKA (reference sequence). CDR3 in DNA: TGCAGTGCTAGATCGGTCAATGAGCAGTACTTC. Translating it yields CSARSVNEQYF.

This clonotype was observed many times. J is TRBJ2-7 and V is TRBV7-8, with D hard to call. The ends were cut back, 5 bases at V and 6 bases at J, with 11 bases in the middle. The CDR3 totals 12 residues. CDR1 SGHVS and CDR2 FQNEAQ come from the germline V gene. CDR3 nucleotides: TGTGCCAGCAGCCGTAGAGAGAGCGAGCAGTACTTC. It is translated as CASSRRESEQYF.

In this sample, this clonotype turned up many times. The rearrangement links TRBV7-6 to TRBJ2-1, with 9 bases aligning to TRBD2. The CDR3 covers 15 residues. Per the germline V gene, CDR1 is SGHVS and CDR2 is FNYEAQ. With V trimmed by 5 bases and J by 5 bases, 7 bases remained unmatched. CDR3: CASSGELAGNNEQFF. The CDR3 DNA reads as TGTGCCAGCAGCGGCGAGCTAGCGGGAAACAATGAGCAGTTCTTC.

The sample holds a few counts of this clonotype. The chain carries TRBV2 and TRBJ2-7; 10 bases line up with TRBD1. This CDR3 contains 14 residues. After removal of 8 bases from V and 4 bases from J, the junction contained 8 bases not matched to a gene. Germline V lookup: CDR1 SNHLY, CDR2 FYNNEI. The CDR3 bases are TGTGCCAGCCTAATAGGACAGGGGGTGTACGAGCAGTACTTC. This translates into CASLIGQGVYEQYF. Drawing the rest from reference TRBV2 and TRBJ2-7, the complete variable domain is EPEVTQTPSHQVTQMGQEVILRCVPISNHLYFYWYRQILGQKVEFLVSFYNNEISEKSEIFDDQFSVERPDGSNFTLKIRSTKLEDSAMYFCASLIGQGVYEQYFGPGTRLTVT.